This entry describes one TCR beta chain. Its antigen is undetermined. The junction shows a germline mismatch at one end, possibly a read error. Distinct nucleotide sequences in the sample also encode this CDR3. Assay used: immunoSEQ multiplex PCR; TCRdb lists only in-frame clones, some missing. Of about 88,000 clones listed, 75% to 95% are singletons. The sample belongs to a study of graft-versus-host responses after intestinal transplantation. Study as a whole: Each of the recipients got a multivisceral, liver-intestinal, or isolated intestinal transplant.

The study's findings and limits: Recipient marrow held GvH clones, some first seen in ileum or blood.

CDR3 length: 13 residues. Germline CDR1 SGHTA, CDR2 FQGTGA. The clonotype comes from a human donor who was the organ donor for an intestinal transplant. The starting material was unstimulated CD4+ T cells sorted from spleen or lymph node cells, obtained before transplant. The V gene is TRBV7-3, the J gene TRBJ1-1; 7 bases line up with TRBD1. The CDR3 bases are TGTGCCAGCAGCTTACAGGGGGAAACTGAGGCTTTCTTT. Protein product: CASSLQGETEAFF.